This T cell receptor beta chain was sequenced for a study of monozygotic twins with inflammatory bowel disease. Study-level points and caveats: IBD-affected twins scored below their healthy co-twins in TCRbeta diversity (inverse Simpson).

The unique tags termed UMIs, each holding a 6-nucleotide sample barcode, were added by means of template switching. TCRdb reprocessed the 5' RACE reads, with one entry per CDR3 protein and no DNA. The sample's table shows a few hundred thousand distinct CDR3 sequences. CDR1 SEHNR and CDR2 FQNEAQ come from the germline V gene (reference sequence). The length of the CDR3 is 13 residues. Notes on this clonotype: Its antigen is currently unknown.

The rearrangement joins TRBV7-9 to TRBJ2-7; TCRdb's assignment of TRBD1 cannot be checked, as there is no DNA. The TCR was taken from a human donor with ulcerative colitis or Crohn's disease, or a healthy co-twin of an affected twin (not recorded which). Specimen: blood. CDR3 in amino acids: CASSSSGGFGQYF.